This TCR beta chain was sequenced in a study of blood T cells in healthy people across ages. This CDR3 has 14 amino acids. Germline values: CDR1 MNHEY, CDR2 SVGAGI. V lost 0 bases, J lost 5 bases, and 10 bases lay in between. For the second PCR, which ran for about 7 to 11 cycles, a sample-barcoded 5' primer and a J-beta primer mix were used. TCRdb ran MiXCR on the 5' RACE reads and lists one entry per CDR3 protein. The repertoire consists of around 520,000 distinct CDR3 sequences, with about 25% occurring once and the leading ten covering approximately 3.6%. This clonotype has more than one count but fewer than ten. Antigen unknown. Study-wide findings and caveats: Researchers deemed the diversity estimates from one million T cells underestimates. Bulk PBMC profiling left naive and antigen-experienced comparisons inconclusive.

These data were also filed under a second study, of T cells of mothers and their children. That work adds: Each mother gave over 8.5 million TCR beta CDR3 reads; each child, some 2.8 million. At a sensitivity of around 100 clones per million clonotypes, no persistent microchimeric T cell clones appeared.

This sequence joins TRBV6-5 and TRBJ2-5; TRBD1 is a possible D gene (5 bases). The clonotype was recovered from a boy aged 2 to 10 in good health. The sequenced sample was blood. The CDR3 reads CASSYSSSGETQYF. The CDR3 nucleotides are TGTGCCAGCAGTTACTCGAGTTCAGGGGAGACCCAGTACTTC.